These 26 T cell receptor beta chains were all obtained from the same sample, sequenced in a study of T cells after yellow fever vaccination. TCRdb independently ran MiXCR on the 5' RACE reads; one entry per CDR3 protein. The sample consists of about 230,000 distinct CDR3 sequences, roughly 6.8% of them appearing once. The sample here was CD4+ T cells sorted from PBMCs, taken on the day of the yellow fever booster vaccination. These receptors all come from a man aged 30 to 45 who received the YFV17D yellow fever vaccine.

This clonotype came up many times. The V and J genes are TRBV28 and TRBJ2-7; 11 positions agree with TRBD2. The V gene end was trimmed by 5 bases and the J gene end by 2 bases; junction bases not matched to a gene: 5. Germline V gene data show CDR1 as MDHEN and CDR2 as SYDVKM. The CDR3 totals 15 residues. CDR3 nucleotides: TGTGCCAGCAGTCTACCGGGACTAGCGGCCTACGAGCAGTACTTC. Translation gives CASSLPGLAAYEQYF.

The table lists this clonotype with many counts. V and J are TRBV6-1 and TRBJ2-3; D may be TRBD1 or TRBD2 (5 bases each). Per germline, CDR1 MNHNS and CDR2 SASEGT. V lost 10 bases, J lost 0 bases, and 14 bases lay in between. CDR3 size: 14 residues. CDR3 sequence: CATSKWGSTDTQYF. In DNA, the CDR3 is TGTGCCACCTCCAAGTGGGGGAGCACAGATACGCAGTATTTT.

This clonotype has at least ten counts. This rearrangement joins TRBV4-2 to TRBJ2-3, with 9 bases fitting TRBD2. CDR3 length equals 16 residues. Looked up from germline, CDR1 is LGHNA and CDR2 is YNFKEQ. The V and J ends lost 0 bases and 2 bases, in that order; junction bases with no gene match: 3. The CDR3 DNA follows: TGTGCCAGCAGCCAAGAGCCTAGCGGGAACACAGATACGCAGTATTTT. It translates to CASSQEPSGNTDTQYF.

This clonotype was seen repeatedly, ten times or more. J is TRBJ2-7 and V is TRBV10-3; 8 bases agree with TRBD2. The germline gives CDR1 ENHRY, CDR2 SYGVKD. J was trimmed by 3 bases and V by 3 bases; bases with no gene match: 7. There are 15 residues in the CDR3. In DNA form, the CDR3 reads TGTGCCATCAGTGAAGGGGCTAGCGGGCACTACGAGCAGTACTTC. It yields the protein CAISEGASGHYEQYF.

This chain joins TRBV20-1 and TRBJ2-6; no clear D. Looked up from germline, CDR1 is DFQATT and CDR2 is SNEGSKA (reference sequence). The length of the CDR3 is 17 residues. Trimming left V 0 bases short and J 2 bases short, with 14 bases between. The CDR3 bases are TGCAGTGCTAGAGATGGAAACAGTCGGGCTGGGGCCAACGTCCTGACTTTC. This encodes CSARDGNSRAGANVLTF.

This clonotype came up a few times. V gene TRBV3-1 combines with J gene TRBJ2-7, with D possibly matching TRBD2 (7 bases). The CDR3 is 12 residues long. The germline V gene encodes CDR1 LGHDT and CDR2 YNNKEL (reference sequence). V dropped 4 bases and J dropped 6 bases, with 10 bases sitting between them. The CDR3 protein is CASSLGGREQYF. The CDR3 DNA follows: TGTGCCAGCAGCCTCGGGGGGCGCGAGCAGTACTTC.

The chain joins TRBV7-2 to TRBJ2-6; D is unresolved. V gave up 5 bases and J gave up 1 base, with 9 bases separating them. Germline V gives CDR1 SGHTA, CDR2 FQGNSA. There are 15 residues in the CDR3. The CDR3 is CASSPGPSGANVLTF. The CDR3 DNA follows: TGTGCCAGCAGCCCCGGCCCTTCTGGGGCCAACGTCCTGACTTTC.

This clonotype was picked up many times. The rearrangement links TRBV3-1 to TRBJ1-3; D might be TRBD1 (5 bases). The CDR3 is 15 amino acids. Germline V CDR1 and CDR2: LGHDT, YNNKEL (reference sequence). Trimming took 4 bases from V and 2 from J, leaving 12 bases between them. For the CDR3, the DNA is TGTGCCAGCAGCCTGCTCGGGGGACCTGGAAACACCATATATTTT. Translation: CASSLLGGPGNTIYF.

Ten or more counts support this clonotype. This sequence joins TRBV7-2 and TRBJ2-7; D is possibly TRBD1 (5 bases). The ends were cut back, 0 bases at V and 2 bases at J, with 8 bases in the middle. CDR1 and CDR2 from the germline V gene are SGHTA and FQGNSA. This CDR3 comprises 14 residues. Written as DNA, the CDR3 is TGTGCCAGCAGCTTAGCGGGGCTTACCTACGAGCAGTACTTC. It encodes CASSLAGLTYEQYF.

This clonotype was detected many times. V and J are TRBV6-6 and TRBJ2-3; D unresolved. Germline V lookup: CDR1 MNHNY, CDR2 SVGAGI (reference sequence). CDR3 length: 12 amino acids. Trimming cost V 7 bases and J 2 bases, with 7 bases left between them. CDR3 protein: CASTPLTDTQYF. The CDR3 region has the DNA TGTGCCAGCACCCCCCTCACAGATACGCAGTATTTT.

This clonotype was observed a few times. For the CDR3, the DNA is TGCGCCAGCAGCGTTGGGAGAGCTACAGTTGGGAAATGGGATAATGAGCAGTTCTTC. Its protein product is CASSVGRATVGKWDNEQFF. The chain is built from TRBV5-1 and TRBJ2-1; TRBD2 is a possible D gene (5 bases). The CDR3 length is 19 residues. Germline V CDR1 and CDR2: SGHRS, YFSETQ. The V gene lost 4 bases and the J gene lost 7 bases, with 30 bases spanning the gap.

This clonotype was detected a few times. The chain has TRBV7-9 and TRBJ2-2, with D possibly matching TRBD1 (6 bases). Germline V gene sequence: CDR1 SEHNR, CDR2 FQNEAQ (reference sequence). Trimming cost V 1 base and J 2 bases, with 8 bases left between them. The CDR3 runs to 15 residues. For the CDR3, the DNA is TGTGCCAGCAGCTTAGGGACAGCAAACACCGGGGAGCTGTTTTTT. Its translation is CASSLGTANTGELFF.

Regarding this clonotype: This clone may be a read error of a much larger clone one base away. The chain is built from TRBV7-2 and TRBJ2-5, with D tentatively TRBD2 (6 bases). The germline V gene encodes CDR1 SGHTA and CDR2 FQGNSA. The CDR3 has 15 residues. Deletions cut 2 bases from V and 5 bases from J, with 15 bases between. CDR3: CASSLSDGSAETQYF. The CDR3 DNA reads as TGTGCCAGCAGCTTATCGGACGGGAGTGCGGAGACCCAGTACTTC.

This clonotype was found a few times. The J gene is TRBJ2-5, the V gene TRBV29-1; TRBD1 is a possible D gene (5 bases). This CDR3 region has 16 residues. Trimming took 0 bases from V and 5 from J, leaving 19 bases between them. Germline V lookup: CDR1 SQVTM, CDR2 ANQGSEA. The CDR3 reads CSVEDLGNQGDETQYF. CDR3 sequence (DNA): TGCAGCGTTGAAGATCTTGGGAACCAGGGTGATGAGACCCAGTACTTC.

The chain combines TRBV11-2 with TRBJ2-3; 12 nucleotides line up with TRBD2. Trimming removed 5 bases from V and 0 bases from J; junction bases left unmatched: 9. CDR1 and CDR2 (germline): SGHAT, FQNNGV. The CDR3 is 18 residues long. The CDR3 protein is CASSIRTSGKTSTDTQYF. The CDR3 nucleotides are TGTGCCAGCAGCATCCGGACTAGCGGGAAGACTAGCACAGATACGCAGTATTTT.

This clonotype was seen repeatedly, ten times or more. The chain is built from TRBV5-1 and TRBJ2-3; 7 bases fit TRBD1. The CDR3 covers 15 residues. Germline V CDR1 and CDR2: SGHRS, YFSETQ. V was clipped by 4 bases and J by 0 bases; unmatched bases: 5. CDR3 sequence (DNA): TGCGCCAGCAGCCTTCCGGGACAGAGCACAGATACGCAGTATTTT. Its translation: CASSLPGQSTDTQYF. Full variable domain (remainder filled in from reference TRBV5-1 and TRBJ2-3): KAGVTQTPRYLIKTRGQQVTLSCSPISGHRSVSWYQQTPGQGLQFLFEYFSETQRNKGNFPGRFSGRQFSNSRSEMNVSTLELGDSALYLCASSLPGQSTDTQYFGPGTRLTVL.

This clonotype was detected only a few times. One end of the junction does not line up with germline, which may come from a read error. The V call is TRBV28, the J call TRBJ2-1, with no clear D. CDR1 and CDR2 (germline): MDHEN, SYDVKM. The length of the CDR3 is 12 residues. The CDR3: CASSFFESRHNF. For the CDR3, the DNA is TGTGCCAGCAGTTTTTTTGAGTCCCGACATAACTTC.

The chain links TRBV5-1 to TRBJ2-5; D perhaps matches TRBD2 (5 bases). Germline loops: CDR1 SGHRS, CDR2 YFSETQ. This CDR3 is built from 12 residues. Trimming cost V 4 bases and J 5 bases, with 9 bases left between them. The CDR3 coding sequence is TGCGCCAGCAGCCCTGGGGAGGAGACCCAGTACTTC. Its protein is CASSPGEETQYF.

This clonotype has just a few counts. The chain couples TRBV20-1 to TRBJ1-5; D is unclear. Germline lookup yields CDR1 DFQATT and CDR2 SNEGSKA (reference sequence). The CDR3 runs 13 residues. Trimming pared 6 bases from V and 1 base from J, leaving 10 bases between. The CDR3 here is CSAPGGSNQPQHF. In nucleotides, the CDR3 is TGCAGTGCGCCGGGTGGGAGCAATCAGCCCCAGCATTTT.

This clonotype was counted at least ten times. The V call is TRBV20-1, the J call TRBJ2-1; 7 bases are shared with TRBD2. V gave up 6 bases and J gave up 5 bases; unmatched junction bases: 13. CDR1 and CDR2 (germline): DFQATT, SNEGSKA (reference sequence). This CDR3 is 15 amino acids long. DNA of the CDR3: TGCAGTGCCCTCCCTAGGACTAGTTGGGACAATGAGCAGTTCTTC. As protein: CSALPRTSWDNEQFF.

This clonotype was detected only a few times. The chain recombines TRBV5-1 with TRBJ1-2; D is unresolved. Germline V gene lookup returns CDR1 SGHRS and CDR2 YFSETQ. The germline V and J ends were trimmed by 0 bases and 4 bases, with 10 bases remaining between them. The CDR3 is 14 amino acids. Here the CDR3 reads CASSLGSGVYGYTF. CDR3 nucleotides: TGCGCCAGCAGCTTGGGGTCTGGGGTCTATGGCTACACCTTC.

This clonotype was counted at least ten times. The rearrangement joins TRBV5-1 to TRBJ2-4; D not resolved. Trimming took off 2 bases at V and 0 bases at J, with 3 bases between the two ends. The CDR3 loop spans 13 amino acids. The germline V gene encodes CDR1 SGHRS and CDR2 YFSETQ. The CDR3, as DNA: TGCGCCAGCAGCTTCGAAGCCAAAAACATTCAGTACTTC. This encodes CASSFEAKNIQYF.

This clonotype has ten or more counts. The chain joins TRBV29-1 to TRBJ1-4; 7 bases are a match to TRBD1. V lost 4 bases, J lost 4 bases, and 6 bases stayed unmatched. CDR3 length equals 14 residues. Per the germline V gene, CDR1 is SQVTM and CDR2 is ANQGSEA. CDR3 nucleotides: TGCAGCGTTGGGGTGACAGGGATTAATGAAAAACTGTTTTTT. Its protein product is CSVGVTGINEKLFF.

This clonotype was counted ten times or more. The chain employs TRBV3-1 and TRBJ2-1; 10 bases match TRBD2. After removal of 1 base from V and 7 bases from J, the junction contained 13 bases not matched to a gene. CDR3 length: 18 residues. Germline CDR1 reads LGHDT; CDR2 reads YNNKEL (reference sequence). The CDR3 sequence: CASSQAGGRTSGSNEQFF. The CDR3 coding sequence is TGTGCCAGCAGCCAAGCGGGGGGTCGGACTAGCGGATCGAATGAGCAGTTCTTC.

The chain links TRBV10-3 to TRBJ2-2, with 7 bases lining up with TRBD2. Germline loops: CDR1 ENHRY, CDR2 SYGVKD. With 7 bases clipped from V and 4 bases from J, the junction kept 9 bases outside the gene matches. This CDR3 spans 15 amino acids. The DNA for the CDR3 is TGTGCCATCAAGGCGGGAGAATCCATCACCGGGGAGCTGTTTTTT. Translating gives CAIKAGESITGELFF.

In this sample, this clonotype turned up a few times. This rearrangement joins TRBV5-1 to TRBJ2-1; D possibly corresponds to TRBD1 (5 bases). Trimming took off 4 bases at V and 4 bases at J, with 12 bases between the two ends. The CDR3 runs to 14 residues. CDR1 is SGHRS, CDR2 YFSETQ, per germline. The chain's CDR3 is CASSALTEYNEQFF. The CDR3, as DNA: TGCGCCAGCAGCGCGCTGACAGAGTACAATGAGCAGTTCTTC.